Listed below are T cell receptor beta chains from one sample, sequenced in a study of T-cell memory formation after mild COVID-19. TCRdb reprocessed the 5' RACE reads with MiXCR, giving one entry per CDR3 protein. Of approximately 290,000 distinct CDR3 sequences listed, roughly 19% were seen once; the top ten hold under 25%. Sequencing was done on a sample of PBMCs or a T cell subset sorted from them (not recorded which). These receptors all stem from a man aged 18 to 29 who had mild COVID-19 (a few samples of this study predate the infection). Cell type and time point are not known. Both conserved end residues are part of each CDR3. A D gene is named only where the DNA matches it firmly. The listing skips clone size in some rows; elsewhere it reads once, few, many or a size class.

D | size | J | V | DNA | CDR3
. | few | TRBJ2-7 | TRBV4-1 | TGCGCCAGCAGCCAAGATATCGTCTACGAGCAGTACTTC | CASSQDIVYEQYF
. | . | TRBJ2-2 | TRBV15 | TGTGCCACCAGCTTACGGGATGCCGGGGAGCTGTTTTTT | CATSLRDAGELFF
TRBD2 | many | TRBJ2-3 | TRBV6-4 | TGTGCCAGCAGTGAGCGGGGGACAGATACGCAGTATTTT | CASSERGTDTQYF
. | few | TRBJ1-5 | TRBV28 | TGTGCCAGCAGTCTCCTTTTGGGGGGCAATCAGCCCCAGCATTTT | CASSLLLGGNQPQHF
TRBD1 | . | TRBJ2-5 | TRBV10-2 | TGCGCCAGCAGTGAGGGGACAGGGGTTCATGGCTTTGAGACCCAGTACTTC | CASSEGTGVHGFETQYF
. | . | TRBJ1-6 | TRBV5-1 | TGCGCCAGCAGCTTAAGGTTGACGATGGAATCACCCCTCCACTTT | CASSLRLTMESPLHF
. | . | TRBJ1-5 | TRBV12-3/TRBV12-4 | TGTGCCAGCAGCCCCCGGAGTAGTATAAGCAATCAGCCCCAGCATTTT | CASSPRSSISNQPQHF
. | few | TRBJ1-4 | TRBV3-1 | TGTGCCAGCAGCCCCACGGGGGGGCGTAATGAAAAACTGTTTTTT | CASSPTGGRNEKLFF
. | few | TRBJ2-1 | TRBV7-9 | TGTGCCAGCAGCCTGGTGTCCGATGAGCAGTTCTTC | CASSLVSDEQFF
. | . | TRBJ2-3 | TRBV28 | TGTGCCAGCAGTTTTCGGACAGACACAGATACGCAGTATTTT | CASSFRTDTDTQYF
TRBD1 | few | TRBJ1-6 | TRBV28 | TGTGCCAGCAGTTTATGGTCAGGGGGCGCGAATTCACCCCTCCACTTT | CASSLWSGGANSPLHF
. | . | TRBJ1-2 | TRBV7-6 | TGTGCCAGCGGCGGTGAGGGGTCAGGGGCATACGGCTACACCTTC | CASGGEGSGAYGYTF
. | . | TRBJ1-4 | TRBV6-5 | TGTGCCAGCAGTTACTCAAGGGGCGCGGGGGGTGAAAAACTGTTTTTT | CASSYSRGAGGEKLFF
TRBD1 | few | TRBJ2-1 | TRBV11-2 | TGTGCCAGCAGCGAGAGCAGGGGGCGCAAGAATGAGCAGTTCTTC | CASSESRGRKNEQFF
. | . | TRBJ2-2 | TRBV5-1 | TGCGCCAGCAAGGTCTTCCCGGGCGACACCGGGGAGCTGTTTTTT | CASKVFPGDTGELFF
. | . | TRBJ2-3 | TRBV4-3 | TGCGCCAGCAGCCAAGATTTATCTAACACAGATACGCAGTATTTT | CASSQDLSNTDTQYF
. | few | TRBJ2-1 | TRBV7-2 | TGTGCCAGCAGCTTCCTGGGCCTGGGGAATGAGCAGTTCTTC | CASSFLGLGNEQFF
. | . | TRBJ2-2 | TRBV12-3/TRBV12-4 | TGTGCCAGCAGTTCCGGAGGGTCGAACACCGGGGAGCTGTTTTTT | CASSSGGSNTGELFF
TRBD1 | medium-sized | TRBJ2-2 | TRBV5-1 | TGCGCCAGCAGCTTCCGGACAGGGGCGACTGGGGAGCTGTTTTTT | CASSFRTGATGELFF
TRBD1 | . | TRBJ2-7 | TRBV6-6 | TGTGCCAGCAGTTACTCGGGGGCAGGGGGCGACGAGCAGTACTTC | CASSYSGAGGDEQYF
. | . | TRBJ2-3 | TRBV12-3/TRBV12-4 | TGTGCCAGCAGTTTAGTTGGGGCGCAGTATTTT | CASSLVGAQYF
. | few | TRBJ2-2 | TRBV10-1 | TGCGCCAGCAGTGTTCGTGCAGGGACGAACACCGGGGAGCTGTTTTTT | CASSVRAGTNTGELFF
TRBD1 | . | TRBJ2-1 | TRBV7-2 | TGTGCCAGCAGCGCGACAGGGGATGCTGAGCAGTTCTTC | CASSATGDAEQFF
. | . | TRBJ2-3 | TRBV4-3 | TGCGCCAGCAGCCAAGGGAACAGTCACACAGATACGCAGTATTTT | CASSQGNSHTDTQYF
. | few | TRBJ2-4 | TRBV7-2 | TGTGCCAGCAGCCATTCCCGGGATTCTAGAAACATTCAGTACTTC | CASSHSRDSRNIQYF
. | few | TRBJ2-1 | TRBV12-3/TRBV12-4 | TGTGCCAGCAGCCGATTCAGCGGTGAAAGCTCCTACAATGAGCAGTTCTTC | CASSRFSGESSYNEQFF
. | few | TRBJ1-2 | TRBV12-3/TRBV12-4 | TGTGCCAGCAGTTGGCCAGGGGTGGATGGCTACACCTTC | CASSWPGVDGYTF
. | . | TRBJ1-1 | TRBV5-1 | TGCGCCAGCAGCTTGTGGGGGGGGAACACTGAAGCTTTCTTT | CASSLWGGNTEAFF
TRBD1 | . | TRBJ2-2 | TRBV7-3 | TGTGCCAGCAGAACAGGGGGCCGGACCGGGGAGCTGTTTTTT | CASRTGGRTGELFF
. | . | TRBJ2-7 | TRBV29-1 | TGCAGCGTTGAAGAGACATCCTACGAGCAGTACTTC | CSVEETSYEQYF
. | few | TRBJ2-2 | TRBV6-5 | TGTGCCAGCAGTTCAACTACAGGTCCCGGGGAGCTGTTTTTT | CASSSTTGPGELFF
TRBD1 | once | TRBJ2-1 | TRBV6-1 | TGTGCCAGCAGTGATCTTCCCTGGACAGGGTACAATGAGCAGTTCTTC | CASSDLPWTGYNEQFF
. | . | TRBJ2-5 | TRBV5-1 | TGCGCCAGCAGCTTGTACATGCCGCAAGAGACCCAGTACTTC | CASSLYMPQETQYF
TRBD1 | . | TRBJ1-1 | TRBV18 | TGTGCCAGCTCACCGCAGGGGGTAAGGACTGAAGCTTTCTTT | CASSPQGVRTEAFF
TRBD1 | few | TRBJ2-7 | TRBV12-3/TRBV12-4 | TGTGCCAGCAGTTTAGGTGGACAGGGGCCGCGCCAGTACTTC | CASSLGGQGPRQYF
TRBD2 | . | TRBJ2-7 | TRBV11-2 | TGTGCCAGCAGCCCGGTCCAAGCGGGGCTCTACGAGCAGTACTTC | CASSPVQAGLYEQYF
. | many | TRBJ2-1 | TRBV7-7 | TGTGCTAGCAGCTTTGGCAGTATCAATGAGCAGTTCTTC | CASSFGSINEQFF
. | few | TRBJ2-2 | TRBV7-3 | TGTGCCAGCAGCTTATTGGGAGTAACCGGGGAGCTGTTTTTT | CASSLLGVTGELFF
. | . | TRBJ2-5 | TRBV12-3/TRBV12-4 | TGTGCCAGCAGCCCACAGGGTTTAGGGACCCAGTACTTC | CASSPQGLGTQYF
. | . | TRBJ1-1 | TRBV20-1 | TGCAGTGCTAGAGATTCGGCTTTTGAAGCTTTCTTT | CSARDSAFEAFF
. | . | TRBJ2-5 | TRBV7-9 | TGTGCCAGCAGCTATGGGGGCGTGAGGGAGACCCAGTACTTC | CASSYGGVRETQYF
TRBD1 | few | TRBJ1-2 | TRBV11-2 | TGTGCCAGCAGCGAAGGGTGGGACAGGGGGTATGGCTACACCTTC | CASSEGWDRGYGYTF
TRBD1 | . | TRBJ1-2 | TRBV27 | TGTGCCAGCTCCCAGCGGGGACAGGGGCATGGCTACACCTTC | CASSQRGQGHGYTF
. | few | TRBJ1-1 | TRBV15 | TGTGCCACCAGCAGAGGAGGGAGCACTGAAGCTTTCTTT | CATSRGGSTEAFF
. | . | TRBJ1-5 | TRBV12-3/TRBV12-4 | TGTGCCAGCACCTCAGGACGGAGAGATCAGCCCCAGCATTTT | CASTSGRRDQPQHF